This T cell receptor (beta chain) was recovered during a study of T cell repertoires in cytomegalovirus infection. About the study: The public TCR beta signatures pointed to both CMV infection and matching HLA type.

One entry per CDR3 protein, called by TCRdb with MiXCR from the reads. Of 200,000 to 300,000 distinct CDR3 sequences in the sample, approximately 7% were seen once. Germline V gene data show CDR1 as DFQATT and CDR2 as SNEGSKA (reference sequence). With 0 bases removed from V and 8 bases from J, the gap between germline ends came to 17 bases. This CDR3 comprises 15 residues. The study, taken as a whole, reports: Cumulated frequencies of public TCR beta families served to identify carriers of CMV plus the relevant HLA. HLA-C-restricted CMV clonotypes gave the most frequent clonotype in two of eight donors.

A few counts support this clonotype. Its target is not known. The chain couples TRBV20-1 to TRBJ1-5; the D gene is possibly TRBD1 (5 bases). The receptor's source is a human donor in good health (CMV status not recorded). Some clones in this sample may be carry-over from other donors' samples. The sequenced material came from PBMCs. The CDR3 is CSAREPLQGWEPQHF. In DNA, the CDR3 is TGCAGTGCTAGAGAACCGCTCCAGGGCTGGGAGCCCCAGCATTTT.